The rows below give T cell receptor beta chains drawn from one sample of a study of monozygotic twins with inflammatory bowel disease. TCRdb reprocessed the 5' RACE reads, keeping one entry per CDR3 protein, no DNA. The data show approximately 330,000 distinct CDR3 sequences, and the top ten clones hold 2%. Sequencing used blood. All receptors derive from a human donor with ulcerative colitis or Crohn's disease, or a healthy co-twin of an affected twin (not recorded which). Both conserved end residues are part of each CDR3. Each record gives: J gene, V gene, CDR3 protein.

>TRBJ1-1|TRBV29-1
CSVRQGVTEAFF
>TRBJ2-2|TRBV20-1
CSARHWITGELFF
>TRBJ2-1|TRBV7-3
CASSLRGSTNEQFF
>TRBJ2-7|TRBV10-1
CASSDPTAYEQYF
>TRBJ1-6|TRBV12-3/TRBV12-4
CASQYLNSPLHF
>TRBJ2-1|TRBV12-3/TRBV12-4
CASSRPPQGEQFF
>TRBJ2-2|TRBV29-1
CSIRRHTGELFF
>TRBJ1-1|TRBV27
CASSSRAYSGGAFF
>TRBJ1-1|TRBV5-6
CASSRDRGAPGPLNTEAFF
>TRBJ2-1|TRBV20-1
CSARQGFSYNEQFF
>TRBJ2-3|TRBV20-1
CSAQRQGFTDTQYF
>TRBJ1-2|TRBV6-4
CASSPGTANYGYSF
>TRBJ1-1|TRBV28
CASRVQGVYSRSTEAFF
>TRBJ2-7|TRBV2
CASSEQGVPYF
>TRBJ2-3|TRBV4-1
CASSSTVVAGGRTDTQYF
>TRBJ1-1|TRBV18
CARSPELGLWTEAFF
>TRBJ2-1|TRBV10-2
CASSYTGGDEQFF
>TRBJ1-2|TRBV7-9
CASSLGQISGYGYTF
>TRBJ2-7|TRBV5-1
CASSPGRGRSSYEQYF
>TRBJ1-2|TRBV30
CAWSRSRQGYGYTF
>TRBJ2-2|TRBV5-1
CASRSGIAANTGELFF
>TRBJ2-3|TRBV25-1
CASSESRLSSTDTQYF
>TRBJ1-5|TRBV20-1
CSAKPGTGWQPQHF
>TRBJ2-7|TRBV10-3
CAISEWKAGATYEQYF
>TRBJ2-5|TRBV5-1
CASSSQKTQYF
>TRBJ1-1|TRBV20-1
CSVREENTEAFF
>TRBJ2-7|TRBV7-2
CASRVGQYEQYF
>TRBJ2-7|TRBV23-1
CASSQDILGRSGYEQYF
>TRBJ1-4|TRBV7-2
CASSFNPGQDEKLFF
>TRBJ1-2|TRBV5-6
CASSLSGKYGYTF
>TRBJ2-1|TRBV6-1
CASRPVYNEQFF
>TRBJ2-1|TRBV4-1
CASSLPGTGDNEQFF
>TRBJ2-1|TRBV20-1
CSASPLAGDYNEQFF
>TRBJ2-2|TRBV20-1
CSVSGITGELFF
>TRBJ2-7|TRBV5-8
CASSTAGGATYEQYF
>TRBJ2-7|TRBV10-3
CAISENLSYEQYF
>TRBJ2-4|TRBV12-3/TRBV12-4
CASSVRIAKNIQYF
>TRBJ2-1|TRBV10-2
CASGAGPNEQFF
>TRBJ1-2|TRBV20-1
CSASLEGTNYGYTF
>TRBJ2-3|TRBV6-2/TRBV6-3
CASRGLAERDTQYF
>TRBJ2-5|TRBV5-4
CASSLSDSKETQYF
>TRBJ1-5|TRBV28
CASKPRQGLALQPQHF
>TRBJ2-1|TRBV3-1
CASSQDLSGLADYNEQFF
>TRBJ2-5|TRBV5-1
CASSSLDRQETQYF
>TRBJ1-2|TRBV5-1
CASSFETAYGYTF
>TRBJ1-3|TRBV7-2
CASSFGGTVSGNTIYF
>TRBJ1-2|TRBV20-1
CSATPWVGTGGYTF
>TRBJ2-3|TRBV7-9
CASTRQGTTDTQYF
>TRBJ2-1|TRBV27
CASSLYNEQFF
>TRBJ1-1|TRBV21-1
CASSNRHRGVNTEAFF
>TRBJ1-1|TRBV29-1
CSLYRGNTEAFF